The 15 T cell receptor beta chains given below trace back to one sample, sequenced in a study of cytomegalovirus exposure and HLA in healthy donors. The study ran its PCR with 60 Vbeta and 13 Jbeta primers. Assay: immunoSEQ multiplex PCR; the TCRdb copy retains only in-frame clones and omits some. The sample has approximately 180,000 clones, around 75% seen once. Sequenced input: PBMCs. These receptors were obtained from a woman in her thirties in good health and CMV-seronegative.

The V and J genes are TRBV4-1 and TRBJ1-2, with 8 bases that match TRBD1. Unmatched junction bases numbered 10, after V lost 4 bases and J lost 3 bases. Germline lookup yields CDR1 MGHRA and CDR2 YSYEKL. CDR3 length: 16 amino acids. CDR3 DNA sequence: TGCGCCAGCAGCCTCACACCCAGGGGGCTATACTATGGCTACACCTTC. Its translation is CASSLTPRGLYYGYTF.

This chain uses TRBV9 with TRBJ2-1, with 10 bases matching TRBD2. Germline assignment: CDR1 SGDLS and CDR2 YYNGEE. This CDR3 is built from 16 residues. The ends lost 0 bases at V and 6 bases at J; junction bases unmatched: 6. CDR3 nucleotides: TGTGCCAGCAGCGTAGTCAGCGGGAGGGCCTTCAATGAGCAGTTCTTC. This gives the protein CASSVVSGRAFNEQFF.

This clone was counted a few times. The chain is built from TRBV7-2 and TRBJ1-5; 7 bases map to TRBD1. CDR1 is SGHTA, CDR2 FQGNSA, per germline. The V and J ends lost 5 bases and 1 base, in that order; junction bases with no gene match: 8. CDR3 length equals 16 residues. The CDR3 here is CASSNRTGRSNQPQHF. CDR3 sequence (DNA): TGTGCCAGCAGCAATAGGACAGGTCGGAGCAATCAGCCCCAGCATTTT.

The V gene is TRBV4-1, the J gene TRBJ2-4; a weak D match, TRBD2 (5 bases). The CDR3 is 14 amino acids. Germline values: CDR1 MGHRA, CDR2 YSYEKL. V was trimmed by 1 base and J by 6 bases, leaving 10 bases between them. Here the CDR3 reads CASSQGLFGNIQYF. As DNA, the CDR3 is TGCGCCAGCAGCCAAGGACTATTCGGAAACATTCAGTACTTC.

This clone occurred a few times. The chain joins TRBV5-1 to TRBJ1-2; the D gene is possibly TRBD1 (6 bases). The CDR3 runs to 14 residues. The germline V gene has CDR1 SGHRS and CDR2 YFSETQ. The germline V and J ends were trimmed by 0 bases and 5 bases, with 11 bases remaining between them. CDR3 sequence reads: CASSLGQDSYGYTF. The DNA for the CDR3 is TGCGCCAGCAGCTTGGGGCAGGACAGTTATGGCTACACCTTC.

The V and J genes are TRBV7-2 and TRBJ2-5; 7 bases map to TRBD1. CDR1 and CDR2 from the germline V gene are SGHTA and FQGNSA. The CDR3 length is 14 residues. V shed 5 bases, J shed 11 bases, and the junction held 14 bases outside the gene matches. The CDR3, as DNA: TGTGCCAGCAGCACAAGACAGGGTCATTTTTCACAGTACTTC. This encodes CASSTRQGHFSQYF. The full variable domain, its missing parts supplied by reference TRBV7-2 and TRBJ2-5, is GAGVSQSPSNKVTEKGKDVELRCDPISGHTALYWYRQSLGQGLEFLIYFQGNSAPDKSGLPSDRFSAERTGGSVSTLTIQRTQQEDSAVYLCASSTRQGHFSQYFGPGTRLLVL.

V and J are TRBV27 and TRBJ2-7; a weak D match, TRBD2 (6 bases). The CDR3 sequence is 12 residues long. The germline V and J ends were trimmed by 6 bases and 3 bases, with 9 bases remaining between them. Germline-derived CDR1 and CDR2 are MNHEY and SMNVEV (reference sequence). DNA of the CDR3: TGTGCCAGCAGGGCTAGCGTCTACGAGCAGTACTTC. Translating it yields CASRASVYEQYF.

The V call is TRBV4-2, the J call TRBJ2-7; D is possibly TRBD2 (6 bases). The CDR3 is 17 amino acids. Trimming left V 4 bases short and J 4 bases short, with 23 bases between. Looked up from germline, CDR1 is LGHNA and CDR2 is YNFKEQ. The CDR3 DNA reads TGTGCCAGCAGCCCTCCTAGTTCGGGACTCGGAATATACGAGCAGTACTTC. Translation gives CASSPPSSGLGIYEQYF.

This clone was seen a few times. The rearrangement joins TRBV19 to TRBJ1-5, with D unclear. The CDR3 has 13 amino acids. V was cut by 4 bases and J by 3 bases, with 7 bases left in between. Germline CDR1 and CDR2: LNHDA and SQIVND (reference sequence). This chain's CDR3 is CASSTLINQPQHF. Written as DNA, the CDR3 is TGTGCCAGTAGTACACTAATCAATCAGCCCCAGCATTTT.

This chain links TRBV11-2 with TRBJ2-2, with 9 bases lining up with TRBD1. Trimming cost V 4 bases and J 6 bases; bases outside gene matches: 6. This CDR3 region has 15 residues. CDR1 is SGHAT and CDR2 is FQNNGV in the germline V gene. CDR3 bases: TGTGCCAGCAGCTCGGACAGGGGTCGTGCCGGGGAGCTGTTTTTT. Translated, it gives CASSSDRGRAGELFF. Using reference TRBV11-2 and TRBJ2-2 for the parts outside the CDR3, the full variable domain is EAGVAQSPRYKIIEKRQSVAFWCNPISGHATLYWYQQILGQGPKLLIQFQNNGVVDDSQLPKDRFSAERLKGVDSTLKIQPAKLEDSAVYLCASSSDRGRAGELFFGEGSRLTVL.

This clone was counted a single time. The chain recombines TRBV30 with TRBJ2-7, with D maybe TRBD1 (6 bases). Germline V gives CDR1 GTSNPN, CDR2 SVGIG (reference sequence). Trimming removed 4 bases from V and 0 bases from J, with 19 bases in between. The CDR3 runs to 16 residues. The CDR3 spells CAWKGRGYLLSYEQYF. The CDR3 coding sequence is TGTGCCTGGAAAGGTAGGGGGTACCTCCTCTCCTACGAGCAGTACTTC.

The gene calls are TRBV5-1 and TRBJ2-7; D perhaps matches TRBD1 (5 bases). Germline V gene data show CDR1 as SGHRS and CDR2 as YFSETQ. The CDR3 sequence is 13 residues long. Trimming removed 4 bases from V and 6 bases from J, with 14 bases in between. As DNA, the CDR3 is TGCGCCAGCAGCCCGGCGTGGGGCGCCGAGCAGTACTTC. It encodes CASSPAWGAEQYF.

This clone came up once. This CDR3 reads CASSYSGTPYNEQFF. CDR3 nucleotides: TGTGCCAGCAGTTACTCCGGGACACCATACAATGAGCAGTTCTTC. This chain links TRBV6-5 with TRBJ2-1; TRBD1 is a possible D gene (6 bases). The V gene's germline CDR1 is MNHEY and CDR2 SVGAGI. Trimming took 0 bases from V and 4 from J, leaving 10 bases between them. The CDR3 is 15 residues long.

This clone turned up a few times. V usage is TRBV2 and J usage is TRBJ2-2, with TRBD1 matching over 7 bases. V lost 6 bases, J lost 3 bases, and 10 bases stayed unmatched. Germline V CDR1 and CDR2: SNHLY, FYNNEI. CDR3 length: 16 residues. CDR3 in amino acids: CASSGSRGRDTGELFF. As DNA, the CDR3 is TGTGCCAGCAGCGGGTCTAGGGGGCGGGACACCGGGGAGCTGTTTTTT.

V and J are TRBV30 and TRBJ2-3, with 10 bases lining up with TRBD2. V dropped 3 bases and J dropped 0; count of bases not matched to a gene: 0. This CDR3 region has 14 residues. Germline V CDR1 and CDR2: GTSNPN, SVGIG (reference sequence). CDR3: CAWRTSGSTDTQYF. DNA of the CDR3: TGTGCCTGGAGGACTAGCGGGAGCACAGATACGCAGTATTTT. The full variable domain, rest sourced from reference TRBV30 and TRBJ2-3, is SQTIHQWPATLVQPVGSPLSLECTVEGTSNPNLYWYRQAAGRGLQLLFYSVGIGQISSEVPQNLSASRPQDRQFILSSKKLLLSDSGFYLCAWRTSGSTDTQYFGPGTRLTVL.